Below are 16 T cell receptor beta chains sequenced from a single sample in a study of response to subunit inactivated influenza vaccine. A single record per CDR3 protein comes from TCRdb applying MiXCR to the RT-PCR reads. The sample lists hundreds of thousands of distinct CDR3 sequences, about 14% occurring once. The source material was PBMCs from blood, sampled approximately 15 days before vaccination. Receptors were obtained from a man between 45 and 60 years old who received an inactivated influenza vaccine.

Only a few counts were recorded for this clonotype. The chain couples TRBV11-2 to TRBJ2-1; tentative D call: TRBD2 (6 bases). V was shortened by 0 bases and J by 3 bases, with 9 bases between the two germline ends. Germline loops: CDR1 SGHAT, CDR2 FQNNGV. There are 15 residues in the CDR3. CDR3 amino acids: CASSLDLAIYNEQFF. The CDR3 DNA sequence: TGTGCCAGCAGCTTAGATCTAGCGATCTACAATGAGCAGTTCTTC.

This clonotype was detected only once. The chain uses TRBV5-1 and TRBJ2-1; the D is unclear. The CDR3 covers 15 residues. Germline CDR1 is SGHRS and CDR2 is YFSETQ. Deletions cut 0 bases from V and 3 bases from J, with 10 bases between. The DNA of the CDR3 is TGCGCCAGCAGCTTGGAATGGAGAGACTACAATGAGCAGTTCTTC. Translating gives CASSLEWRDYNEQFF. Combining the CDR3 with reference TRBV5-1 and TRBJ2-1 gives the whole variable domain KAGVTQTPRYLIKTRGQQVTLSCSPISGHRSVSWYQQTPGQGLQFLFEYFSETQRNKGNFPGRFSGRQFSNSRSEMNVSTLELGDSALYLCASSLEWRDYNEQFFGPGTRLTVL.

V and J are TRBV7-2 and TRBJ2-2, with 11 bases identical to TRBD1. The V and J ends lost 5 bases and 5 bases, in that order; junction bases with no gene match: 7. The CDR3 length is 16 residues. Germline-derived CDR1 and CDR2 are SGHTA and FQGNSA. CDR3 protein: CASSQRTGGETGELFF. The CDR3 nucleotides read TGTGCCAGCAGCCAAAGGACAGGGGGCGAGACCGGGGAGCTGTTTTTT.

This clonotype was seen more than once but under ten times. The CDR3 protein is CASTWTGTGISGELFF. The CDR3 DNA sequence: TGTGCCAGCACCTGGACCGGGACAGGGATCTCCGGGGAGCTGTTTTTT. V usage is TRBV7-2 and J usage is TRBJ2-2, with 9 nucleotides matching TRBD1. The CDR3 runs to 16 residues. The V and J ends lost 7 bases and 6 bases, in that order; junction bases with no gene match: 12. CDR1 SGHTA and CDR2 FQGNSA come from the germline V gene.

This clonotype was seen many times. The genes are TRBV5-5 and TRBJ1-2, with 11 bases aligning to TRBD1. The trim removed 0 bases at V and 7 bases at J, leaving 5 bases unmatched. CDR1 SGHKS and CDR2 YYEKEE come from the germline V gene (reference sequence). This CDR3 comprises 15 residues. CDR3 nucleotide sequence: TGTGCCAGCAGCTTGGTTTGGACAGGGGGCCGTGGCTACACCTTC. Translating it yields CASSLVWTGGRGYTF.

The chain is built from TRBV5-1 and TRBJ2-3; TRBD2 agrees at 7 bases. Germline V gene sequence: CDR1 SGHRS, CDR2 YFSETQ. The V and J ends lost 1 base and 11 bases, in that order; junction bases with no gene match: 13. This CDR3 region has 15 residues. The CDR3: CASSLRRGTNAEQYF. CDR3 bases: TGCGCCAGCAGCTTGAGGCGGGGGACCAACGCCGAGCAGTATTTT.

This clonotype was counted between two and nine times. This chain links TRBV20-1 with TRBJ2-7, with D possibly TRBD1 on 5 matching bases. The CDR3 sequence is 10 residues long. Germline CDR1 DFQATT, CDR2 SNEGSKA (reference sequence). CDR3 amino acids: CRAGHDEQYF. The CDR3 coding sequence is TGCAGGGCAGGGCACGACGAGCAGTACTTC.

The chain employs TRBV20-1 and TRBJ2-1; a weak D match, TRBD2 (7 bases). Germline V gene lookup returns CDR1 DFQATT and CDR2 SNEGSKA (reference sequence). The CDR3 contains 17 residues. Trimming removed 5 bases at V and 5 bases at J, with 25 bases between. CDR3 coding DNA: TGCAGTGCTGAACTCCTAAAGGGGGGGCTAAGCCACAATGAGCAGTTCTTC. Its translation is CSAELLKGGLSHNEQFF.

This clonotype has ten or more counts. V gene TRBV12-3 or TRBV12-4 combines with J gene TRBJ2-2; D not resolved. The CDR3 totals 14 residues. V was cut by 6 bases and J by 6 bases, with 14 bases left in between. This chain's CDR3 is CASSPDVAAGELFF. The CDR3, as DNA: TGTGCCAGCAGCCCCGATGTGGCGGCCGGGGAGCTGTTTTTT.

The chain uses TRBV7-2 and TRBJ2-1, with D possibly matching TRBD2 (5 bases). V lost 0 bases, J lost 6 bases, and 9 bases lay in between. Germline-derived CDR1 and CDR2 are SGHTA and FQGNSA. The CDR3 runs 14 residues. CDR3 residues: CASSLASSSNEQFF. The CDR3 DNA follows: TGTGCCAGCAGCTTAGCATCTAGCAGCAATGAGCAGTTCTTC.

This clonotype has just a few counts. The chain recombines TRBV29-1 with TRBJ2-5; D gene unclear. There are 11 residues in the CDR3. The germline V and J ends were trimmed by 4 bases and 13 bases, with 16 bases remaining between them. Per the germline V gene, CDR1 is SQVTM and CDR2 is ANQGSEA. The DNA of the CDR3 is TGCAGCGTTGTTTCATACGATTTATGGTACTTC. This encodes CSVVSYDLWYF. The whole variable domain, remainder taken from reference TRBV29-1 and TRBJ2-5, is SAVISQKPSRDICQRGTSLTIQCQVDSQVTMMFWYRQQPGQSLTLIATANQGSEATYESGFVIDKFPISRPNLTFSTLTVSNMSPEDSSIYLCSVVSYDLWYFGPGTRLLVL.

This clonotype came up many times. The chain couples TRBV28 to TRBJ2-7, with 8 bases identical to TRBD2. V lost 5 bases, J lost 2 bases, and 5 bases stayed unmatched. The CDR3 totals 14 residues. CDR1 is MDHEN and CDR2 is SYDVKM in the germline V gene. The CDR3 region has the DNA TGTGCCAGCAGTCAGCGGGAGTCGGCCTACGAGCAGTACTTC. Translating it yields CASSQRESAYEQYF.

The gene calls are TRBV20-1 and TRBJ2-1; 10 bases line up with TRBD1. Germline CDR1 is DFQATT and CDR2 is SNEGSKA (reference sequence). Trimming took 2 bases from V and 4 from J; bases not matched to a gene: 8. The CDR3 totals 16 residues. The CDR3 DNA reads as TGCAGTGCTAGACCGGGACAGGGGATCGGTTACAATGAGCAGTTCTTC. Its translation is CSARPGQGIGYNEQFF.

This clonotype was counted many times. The chain has TRBV7-9 and TRBJ2-5; D gene ambiguous. The CDR3 has 17 residues. V lost 4 bases to trimming and J lost 1 base, with 19 bases between them. CDR1 is SEHNR and CDR2 is FQNEAQ in the germline V gene (reference sequence). CDR3 bases: TGTGCCAGCAGCTCTTATTCAGGTGCCGTTCGCCAAGAGACCCAGTACTTC. Translated: CASSSYSGAVRQETQYF.

Details on this clonotype: One end of the junction does not line up with germline, which may come from a read error. The rearrangement joins TRBV20-1 to TRBJ2-5, with 10 bases that match TRBD2. Looked up from germline, CDR1 is DFQATT and CDR2 is SNEGSKA (reference sequence). The CDR3 has 18 residues. The DNA for the CDR3 is TGCTGTGCTAGCGGACTAAGACTAAGCGGGGGGGCAAGAGAGACCCAGTACTTC. Its translation: CCASGLRLSGGARETQYF.

V and J are TRBV7-2 and TRBJ1-6; 8 bases are shared with TRBD1. This CDR3 contains 15 residues. J gave up 5 bases and V 6 bases, and 6 bases lay outside the gene matches. CDR1 and CDR2 (germline): SGHTA, FQGNSA. CDR3 sequence reads: CASRIQGGDNSPLHF. In DNA form, the CDR3 reads TGTGCCAGCAGGATACAGGGGGGGGATAATTCACCCCTCCACTTT.